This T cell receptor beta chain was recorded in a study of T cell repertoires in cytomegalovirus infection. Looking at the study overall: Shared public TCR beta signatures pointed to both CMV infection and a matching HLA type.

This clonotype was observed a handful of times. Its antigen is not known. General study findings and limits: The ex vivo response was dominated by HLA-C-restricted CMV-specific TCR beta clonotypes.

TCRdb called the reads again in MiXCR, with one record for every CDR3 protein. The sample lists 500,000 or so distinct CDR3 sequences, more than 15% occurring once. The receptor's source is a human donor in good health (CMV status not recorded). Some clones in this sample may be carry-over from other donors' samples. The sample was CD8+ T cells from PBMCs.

CDR3 DNA sequence: TGTGCCAGCAGCTTAACCCCAGCTGGGTATGGCTACACCTTC. It encodes CASSLTPAGYGYTF. The V call is TRBV11-2, the J call TRBJ1-2, with D hard to call. The CDR3 runs 14 residues. Germline loops: CDR1 SGHAT, CDR2 FQNNGV. V was trimmed by 2 bases and J by 5 bases, leaving 12 bases between them.